This T cell receptor (beta chain) was captured in a study of CD8+CD57+ T cells in acquired aplastic anemia (dated by TCRdb to 2017 to 2018). Looking at the study overall: Extracted DNA from sorted CD4+ and CD8+ cells averaged approximately 3 ug, ranging from about 0.18 to 27.4 ug. Healthy donor samples averaged approximately 10 million reads for CD4+ and roughly 11 million for CD8+ cells.

Remarks on this clonotype: Its antigen is unknown. A read error is possible here, since a much larger clone lies one base away.

Genomic DNA served as template for TCR beta VDJ combination and CDR3 sequence profiling. An Illumina HiSeq 2000 was the platform used for TCR repertoire sequencing. In the original analysis: Repertoires were assessed using TRBV/TRBJ rearrangement plots, CDR3 size and DJ length profiles, and Simpson's diversity index. Whichever DNA sequence was most abundant in the deep sequencing data was defined as the immunodominant clone. CDR3 amino acid sequences were screened for sharing across subjects and were compared with published repertoires and the VDJdb database. TCRdb redid the processing of the public reads, applying fastp at Q25 and MiXCR, and retained in-frame beta chains. CDR3 protein duplicates are merged, each entry listing the most common genes and DNA. The V and J calls and clone size come from TCRdb's table, not from the authors' own analysis. This sample gives a few hundred thousand distinct CDR3 sequences in total; roughly 33% of them show up just once. 1.1% of the sample is in the top ten clones.

Broader findings and caveats from the paper: Between patients and healthy controls, no significant difference in CD8+ Simpson's diversity was found (P=0.060). Although roughly 30 CD8+ CDR3 sequences were shared by patients and controls, these sequences appeared highly expressed in patients and within the immunodominant clones of patients.

In this study, sorted CD4+ and CD8+ T cells from the blood of healthy subjects and of severe aplastic anemia patients had their TCR repertoires deep-sequenced. Ficoll-Paque density gradient centrifugation was used to isolate peripheral blood mononuclear cells. Before DNA was extracted, CD4+ and CD8+ T cells were sorted using either FACS or magnetic beads. Trimming takes 9 bases from V and 2 bases from J, and the germline ends sit 17 bases apart. From cysteine to phenylalanine, the CDR3 is 14 amino acids long. Solely the CDR3 DNA is kept, with 42 bases framed from the first base. As encoded in the germline V gene (reference sequence), CDR1 is SEHNR while CDR2 is FQNEAQ.

The TCR sequence derives from a human donor in good health, serving as a control. The chain links TRBV7-9 with TRBJ2-7; the D segment is perhaps TRBD1 or TRBD2, each sharing 5 matched bases. The sample comprised sorted CD4+, CD8+, or CD8+CD57+ T cells (not recorded which) from PBMCs. The nucleotide sequence reads as follows: TGTGCCAGGAGCCGAGACTGGGGACCCTACGAGCAGTACTTC. This translates into CARSRDWGPYEQYF.